Below, 3 T cell receptor beta chains from the same sample are listed, as sequenced in a study of T cell responses to AZD1222 COVID-19 vaccine. TCRdb keeps only in-frame clones here, not all; method: immunoSEQ multiplex PCR. The sample lists 140,000 to 150,000 clones, 80% to 95% occurring once. The sequences come from peripheral blood, collected on day 0 of AZD1222 vaccination. The receptors derive from an adult in good health.

This clone was recorded once. The chain recombines TRBV11-2 with TRBJ2-1, with a weak D call TRBD1 (7 bases). V shed 4 bases and J shed 1 base, with 8 bases lying between them. This CDR3 contains 14 residues. From germline, CDR1 is SGHAT and CDR2 FQNNGV. The CDR3 loop is CASSSGGSYNEQFF. In DNA, the CDR3 is TGTGCCAGCAGCTCAGGGGGGTCCTACAATGAGCAGTTCTTC.

The V call is TRBV6-5, the J call TRBJ2-7; TRBD1 matches at 7 bases. This CDR3 has 13 amino acids. CDR1 is MNHEY and CDR2 is SVGAGI in the germline V gene. V gave up 7 bases and J gave up 1 base; unmatched junction bases: 4. CDR3 coding DNA: TGTGCCAGCAACCCGACAGGGTCCTACGAGCAGTACTTC. Translating gives CASNPTGSYEQYF.

The genes are TRBV20-1 and TRBJ1-5, with a weak D call TRBD1 (5 bases). There are 11 residues in the CDR3. Germline V gives CDR1 DFQATT, CDR2 SNEGSKA (reference sequence). V lost 5 bases and J 5 bases, leaving 7 bases between the germline ends. CDR3 in amino acids: CSAGGDQPQHF. In DNA form, the CDR3 reads TGCAGTGCTGGGGGGGATCAGCCCCAGCATTTT.